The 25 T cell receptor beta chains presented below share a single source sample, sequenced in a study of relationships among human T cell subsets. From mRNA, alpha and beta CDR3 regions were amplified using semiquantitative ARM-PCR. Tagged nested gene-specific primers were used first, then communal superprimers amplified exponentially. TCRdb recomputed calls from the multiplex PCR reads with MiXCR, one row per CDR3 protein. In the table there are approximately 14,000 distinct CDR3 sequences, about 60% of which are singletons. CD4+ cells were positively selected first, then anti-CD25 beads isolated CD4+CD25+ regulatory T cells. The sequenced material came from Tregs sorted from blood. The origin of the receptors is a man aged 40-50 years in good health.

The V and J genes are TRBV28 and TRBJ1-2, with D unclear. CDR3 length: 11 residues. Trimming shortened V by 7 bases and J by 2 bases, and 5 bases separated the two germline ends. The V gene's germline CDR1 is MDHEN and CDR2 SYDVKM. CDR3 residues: CASNGNYGYTF. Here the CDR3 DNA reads TGTGCCAGCAACGGGAACTATGGCTACACCTTC.

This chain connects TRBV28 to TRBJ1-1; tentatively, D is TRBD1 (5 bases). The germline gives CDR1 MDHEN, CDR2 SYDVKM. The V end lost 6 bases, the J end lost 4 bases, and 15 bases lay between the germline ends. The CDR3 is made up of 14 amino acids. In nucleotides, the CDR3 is TGTGCCAGCAGGTACACCGGGGGAGGCACTGAAGCTTTCTTT. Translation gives CASRYTGGGTEAFF.

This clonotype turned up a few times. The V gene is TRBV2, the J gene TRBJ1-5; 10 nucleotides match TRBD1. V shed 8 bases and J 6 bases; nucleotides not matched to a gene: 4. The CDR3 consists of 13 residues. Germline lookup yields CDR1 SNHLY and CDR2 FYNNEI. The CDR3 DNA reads TGTGCCAGCGCCGGGACAGGGGTTCAGCCCCAGCATTTT. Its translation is CASAGTGVQPQHF.

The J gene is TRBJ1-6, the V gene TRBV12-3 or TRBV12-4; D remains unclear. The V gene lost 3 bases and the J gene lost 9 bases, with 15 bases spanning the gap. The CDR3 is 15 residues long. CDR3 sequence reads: CASSLVRVQSSPLHF. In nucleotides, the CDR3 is TGTGCCAGCAGTTTGGTTAGGGTGCAATCTTCACCCCTCCACTTT.

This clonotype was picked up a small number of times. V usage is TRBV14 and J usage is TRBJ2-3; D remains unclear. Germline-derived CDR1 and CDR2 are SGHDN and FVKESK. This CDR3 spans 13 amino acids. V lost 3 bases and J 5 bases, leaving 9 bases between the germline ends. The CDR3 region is CASSHNLEDTQYF. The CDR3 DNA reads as TGTGCCAGCAGCCATAATTTAGAAGATACGCAGTATTTT.

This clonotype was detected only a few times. The CDR3 DNA follows: TGTGCCAGCTCCGGGCGTTCAGGGAGTAATTCACCCCTCCACTTT. Translated, it gives CASSGRSGSNSPLHF. The genes are TRBV2 and TRBJ1-6; TRBD1 might be the D (5 bases). The CDR3 runs 15 residues. CDR1 is SNHLY and CDR2 is FYNNEI in the germline V gene. With 8 bases removed from V and 6 bases from J, the gap between germline ends came to 17 bases.

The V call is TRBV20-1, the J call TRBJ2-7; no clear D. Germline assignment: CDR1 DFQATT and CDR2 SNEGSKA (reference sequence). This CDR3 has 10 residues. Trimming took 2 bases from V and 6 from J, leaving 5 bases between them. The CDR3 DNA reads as TGCAGTGCTAGACGCAGCGAGCAGTACTTC. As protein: CSARRSEQYF.

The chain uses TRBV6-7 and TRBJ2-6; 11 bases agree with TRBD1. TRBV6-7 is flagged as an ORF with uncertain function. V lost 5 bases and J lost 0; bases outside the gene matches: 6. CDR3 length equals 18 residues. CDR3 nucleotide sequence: TGTGCCAGCAGTAACGGACAGGGGGCGAACTCTGGGGCCAACGTCCTGACTTTC. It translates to CASSNGQGANSGANVLTF.

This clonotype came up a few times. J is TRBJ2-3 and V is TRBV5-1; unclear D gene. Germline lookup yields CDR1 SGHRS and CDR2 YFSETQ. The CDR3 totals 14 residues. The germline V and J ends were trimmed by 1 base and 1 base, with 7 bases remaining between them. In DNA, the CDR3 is TGCGCCAGCAGCTTGACAGTGCGCACAGATACGCAGTATTTT. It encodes CASSLTVRTDTQYF.

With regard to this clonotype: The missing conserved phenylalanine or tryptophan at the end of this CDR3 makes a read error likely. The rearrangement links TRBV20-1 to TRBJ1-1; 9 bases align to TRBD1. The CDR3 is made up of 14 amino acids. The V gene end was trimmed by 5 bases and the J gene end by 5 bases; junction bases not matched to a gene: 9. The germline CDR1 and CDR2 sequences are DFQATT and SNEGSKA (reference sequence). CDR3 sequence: CSAEGDREGTEAFL. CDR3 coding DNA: TGCAGTGCTGAAGGGGACAGGGAGGGAACTGAAGCTTTCCTT.

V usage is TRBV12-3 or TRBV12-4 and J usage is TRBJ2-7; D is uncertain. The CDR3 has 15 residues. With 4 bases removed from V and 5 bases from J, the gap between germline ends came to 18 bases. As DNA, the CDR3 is TGTGCCAGCAGTTCCCCCGGTCGGAGTTTTAACGAGCAGTACTTC. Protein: CASSSPGRSFNEQYF.

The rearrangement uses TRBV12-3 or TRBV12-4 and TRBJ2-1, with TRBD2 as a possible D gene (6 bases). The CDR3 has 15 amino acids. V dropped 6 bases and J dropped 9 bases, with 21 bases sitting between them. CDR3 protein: CASRPGREDYSEQFF. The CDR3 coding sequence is TGTGCCAGCAGGCCTGGCAGGGAGGACTATTCTGAGCAGTTCTTC.

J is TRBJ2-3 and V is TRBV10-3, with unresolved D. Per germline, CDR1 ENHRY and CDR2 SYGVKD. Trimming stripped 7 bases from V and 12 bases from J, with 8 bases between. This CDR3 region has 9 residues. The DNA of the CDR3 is TGTGCCATCAAAGAAGGCCAGTATTTT. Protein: CAIKEGQYF.

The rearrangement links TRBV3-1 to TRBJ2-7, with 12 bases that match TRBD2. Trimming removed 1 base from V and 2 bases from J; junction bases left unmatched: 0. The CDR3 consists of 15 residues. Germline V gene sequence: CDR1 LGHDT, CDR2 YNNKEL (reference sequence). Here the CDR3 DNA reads TGTGCCAGCAGCCAAGGACTAGCGGGGGCCTACGAGCAGTACTTC. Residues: CASSQGLAGAYEQYF.

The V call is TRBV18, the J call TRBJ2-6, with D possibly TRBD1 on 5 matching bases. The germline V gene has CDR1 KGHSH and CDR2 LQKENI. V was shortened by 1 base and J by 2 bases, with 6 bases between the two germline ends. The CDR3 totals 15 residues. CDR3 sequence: CASSPQGTGANVLTF. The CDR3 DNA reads TGTGCCAGCTCACCACAGGGGACTGGGGCCAACGTCCTGACTTTC.

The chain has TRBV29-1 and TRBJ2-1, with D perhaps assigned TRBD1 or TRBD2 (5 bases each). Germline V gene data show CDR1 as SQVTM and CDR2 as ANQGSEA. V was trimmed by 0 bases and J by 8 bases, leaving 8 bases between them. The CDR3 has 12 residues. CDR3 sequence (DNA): TGCAGCGTTGAAGAAAGAGGGGATGAGCAGTTCTTC. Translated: CSVEERGDEQFF.

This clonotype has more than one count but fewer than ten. Here the CDR3 reads CASSPGGVRGTEAFF. The CDR3 DNA reads TGTGCCAGCAGTCCCGGGGGGGTCCGGGGCACTGAAGCTTTCTTT. The chain couples TRBV27 to TRBJ1-1; D is perhaps TRBD1 (5 bases). The CDR3 is made up of 15 amino acids. CDR1 and CDR2 from the germline V gene are MNHEY and SMNVEV (reference sequence). The V end lost 5 bases, the J end lost 4 bases, and 17 bases lay between the germline ends.

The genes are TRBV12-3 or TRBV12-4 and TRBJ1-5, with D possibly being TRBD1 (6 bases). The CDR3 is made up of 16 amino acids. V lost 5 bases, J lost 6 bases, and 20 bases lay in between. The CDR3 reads CASSPSGRGAGQPQHF. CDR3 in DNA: TGTGCCAGCAGTCCATCAGGACGGGGGGCGGGTCAGCCCCAGCATTTT.

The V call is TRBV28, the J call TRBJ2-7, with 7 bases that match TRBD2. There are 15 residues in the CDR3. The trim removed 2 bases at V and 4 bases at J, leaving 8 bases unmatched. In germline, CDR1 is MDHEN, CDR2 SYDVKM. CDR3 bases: TGTGCCAGCAGTTTAGTGCGCGGGAGTGGTTACGAGCAGTACTTC. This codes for CASSLVRGSGYEQYF.

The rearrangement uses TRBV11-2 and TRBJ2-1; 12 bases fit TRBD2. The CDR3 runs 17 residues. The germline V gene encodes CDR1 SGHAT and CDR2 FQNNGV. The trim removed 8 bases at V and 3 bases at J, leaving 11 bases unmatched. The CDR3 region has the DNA TGTGCCAGCGGCTCCCAATCGGGACTAGCGGGCTACAATGAGCAGTTCTTC. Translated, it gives CASGSQSGLAGYNEQFF.

CDR3 residues: CASSQSTSNQPQHF. CDR3 nucleotide sequence: TGTGCCAGCAGTCAATCCACATCCAATCAGCCCCAGCATTTT. The J gene is TRBJ1-5, the V gene TRBV2; D is uncertain. Germline CDR1 reads SNHLY; CDR2 reads FYNNEI. V was shortened by 5 bases and J by 3 bases, with 11 bases between the two germline ends. The CDR3 contains 14 residues.

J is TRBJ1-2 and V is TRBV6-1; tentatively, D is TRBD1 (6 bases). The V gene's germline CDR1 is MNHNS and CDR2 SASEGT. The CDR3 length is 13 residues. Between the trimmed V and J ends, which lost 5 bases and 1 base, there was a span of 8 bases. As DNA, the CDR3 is TGTGCCAGCAGTCCCAGGGGTAACTATGGCTACACCTTC. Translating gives CASSPRGNYGYTF.

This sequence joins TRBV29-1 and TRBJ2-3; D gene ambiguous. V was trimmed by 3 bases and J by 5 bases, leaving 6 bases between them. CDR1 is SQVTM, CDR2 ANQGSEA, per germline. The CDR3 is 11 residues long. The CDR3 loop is CSVDSGDTQYF. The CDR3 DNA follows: TGCAGCGTTGACTCGGGAGATACGCAGTATTTT.

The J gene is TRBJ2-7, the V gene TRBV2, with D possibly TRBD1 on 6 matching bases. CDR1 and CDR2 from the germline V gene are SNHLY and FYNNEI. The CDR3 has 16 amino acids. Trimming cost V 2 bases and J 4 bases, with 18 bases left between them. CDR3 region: CASSEPTTGRNYEQYF. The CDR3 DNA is TGTGCCAGCAGTGAACCCACGACAGGACGAAATTACGAGCAGTACTTC.

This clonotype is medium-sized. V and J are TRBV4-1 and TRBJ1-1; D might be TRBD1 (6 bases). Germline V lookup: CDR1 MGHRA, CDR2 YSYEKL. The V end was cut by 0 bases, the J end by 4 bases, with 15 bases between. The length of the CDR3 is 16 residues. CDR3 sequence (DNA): TGCGCCAGCAGCCAAGAAGCGGGGGCAGGGGTCACTGAAGCTTTCTTT. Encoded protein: CASSQEAGAGVTEAFF.